These 21 T cell receptor beta chains were all obtained from the same sample, sequenced in a study of glioma-infiltrating T cells. The iRepertoire nested amplicon-rescue multiplex PCR amplified TCR alpha and beta CDR3s from RNA. Via MiXCR, TCRdb re-called the multiplex PCR reads, giving one row per CDR3 protein. The table records about 400,000 distinct CDR3 sequences, roughly two fifths of them present only once. The sequenced sample consisted of glioma tissue, nonneoplastic brain tissue, or PBMCs (not recorded which). The receptors shown here come from a human donor with low-grade glioma or glioblastoma, undergoing nonglioma brain surgery, or in good health (not recorded which).

The CDR3 DNA sequence: TGTGCCAGCTCACCACCGACCCAGCGGGAGGGGTCGCAGTTCTTC. The encoded protein is CASSPPTQREGSQFF. The chain uses TRBV18 and TRBJ2-1; TRBD2 matches at 10 bases. The CDR3 is 15 amino acids. CDR1 is KGHSH, CDR2 LQKENI, per germline. V trimming: 0 bases; J trimming: 12 bases; junction bases outside the gene matches: 8.

A note on this clonotype: In this CDR3 the conserved last residue, phenylalanine or tryptophan, is missing, so a read error is likely. The chain joins TRBV7-9 to TRBJ1-5, with D uncertain. The germline CDR1 and CDR2 sequences are SEHNR and FQNEAQ (reference sequence). The ends were cut back, 2 bases at V and 2 bases at J, with 19 bases in the middle. The CDR3 contains 18 residues. The chain's CDR3 is CASSLRPSGITRNQPQHL. The CDR3 region has the DNA TGTGCCAGCAGCTTACGTCCTTCAGGTATTACCCGCAATCAGCCCCAGCATCTT.

As for this clonotype: A read error may account for a junction end that differs from germline. The V gene is TRBV6-2 or TRBV6-3, the J gene TRBJ1-1; 8 bases fit TRBD1. Germline V gives CDR1 MNHEY, CDR2 SVGEGT. The CDR3 consists of 13 residues. As DNA, the CDR3 is TGTGCCGGCAGTGACCGGGACAGGTTTGTGGCTTTCTTT. The encoded protein is CAGSDRDRFVAFF.

The gene calls are TRBV18 and TRBJ1-2; weak D call: TRBD1 (5 bases). Germline values: CDR1 KGHSH, CDR2 LQKENI. The V and J ends lost 8 bases and 10 bases respectively, with 17 bases between them. CDR3 length: 12 residues. The CDR3 DNA is TGTGCCAGCAGCTGGGACCTGGGAGCCTACACCTTC. Amino acids: CASSWDLGAYTF. The variable domain in full, with the rest retrieved from reference TRBV18 and TRBJ1-2, is NAGVMQNPRHLVRRRGQEARLRCSPMKGHSHVYWYRQLPEEGLKFMVYLQKENIIDESGMPKERFSAEFPKEGPSILRIQQVVRGDSAAYFCASSWDLGAYTFGSGTRLTVV.

In its sample, this clonotype was seen many times. The V call is TRBV6-2 or TRBV6-3, the J call TRBJ2-1, with 7 bases matching TRBD2. Germline CDR1 MNHEY, CDR2 SVGEGT. Losses at the gene ends were 5 bases for V and 8 bases for J; bases not matched to a gene: 9. The CDR3 has 14 amino acids. The CDR3 bases are TGTGCCAGCAGTCTCCCGCGGGAGTCTTATGAGCAGTTCTTC. Translation: CASSLPRESYEQFF.

This clonotype was seen only once. The junction departs from germline at one end; a sequencing error may be responsible. The chain recombines TRBV4-3 with TRBJ1-1; D is possibly TRBD1 (5 bases). CDR3 size: 14 residues. Germline V gene data show CDR1 as LGHNA and CDR2 as YSLEER. The CDR3 sequence: CAGSQAGRSTEAFF. The CDR3 coding sequence is TGCGCCGGCAGCCAAGCAGGGCGGAGCACTGAAGCTTTCTTT.

V is TRBV27 and J is TRBJ2-2, with D possibly being TRBD1 (5 bases). Trimming stripped 10 bases from V and 4 bases from J, with 19 bases between. Germline lookup yields CDR1 MNHEY and CDR2 SMNVEV (reference sequence). The CDR3 loop spans 15 amino acids. The CDR3 sequence: CATQPWQGSTGELFF. The CDR3 nucleotides read TGTGCCACCCAACCATGGCAGGGTAGCACCGGGGAGCTGTTTTTT.

This clonotype was seen more than once but under ten times. This chain joins TRBV27 and TRBJ2-3, with D perhaps matching TRBD1 (5 bases). Germline V lookup: CDR1 MNHEY, CDR2 SMNVEV (reference sequence). V shed 2 bases and J shed 1 base, with 10 bases lying between them. The CDR3 runs to 15 residues. The CDR3 here is CASSLGRAGTDTQYF. CDR3 DNA sequence: TGTGCCAGCAGTTTAGGCAGGGCGGGCACAGATACGCAGTATTTT.

This chain's CDR3 is CASSPTGRTDTQYF. The CDR3 nucleotides read TGTGCCAGCAGCCCGACAGGACGCACAGATACGCAGTATTTT. The chain has TRBV7-3 and TRBJ2-3, with D perhaps matching TRBD1 (6 bases). The CDR3 consists of 14 residues. Trimming pared 5 bases from V and 1 base from J, leaving 10 bases between. From germline, CDR1 is SGHTA and CDR2 FQGTGA.

Comment on this clonotype: Here the CDR3 omits its conserved ending phenylalanine or tryptophan, so a read error is the likely source. CDR3 residues: CASSDSSSYNEQFS. For the CDR3, the DNA is TGTGCCAGCAGCGACTCTAGCTCCTACAATGAGCAGTTCTCC. The chain has TRBV7-2 and TRBJ2-1; no definite D call. V lost 5 bases and J 0 bases, leaving 8 bases between the germline ends. This CDR3 spans 14 amino acids. Germline V gene sequence: CDR1 SGHTA, CDR2 FQGNSA.

The V call is TRBV7-9, the J call TRBJ1-3, with 9 bases fitting TRBD1. J lost 0 bases, V lost 3 bases, and 6 bases had no gene match. Germline V gene sequence: CDR1 SEHNR, CDR2 FQNEAQ (reference sequence). The CDR3 spans 17 residues. CDR3 residues: CASSFNRGPDSGNTIYF. The CDR3 DNA sequence: TGTGCCAGCAGCTTTAACAGGGGGCCTGACTCTGGAAACACCATATATTTT.

This clonotype was recorded a few times. This chain uses TRBV25-1 with TRBJ2-1, with TRBD2 identical over 9 bases. The CDR3 covers 16 residues. Germline CDR1 is MGHDK and CDR2 is SYGVNS. The V segment lost 2 bases and the J segment 4 bases; nucleotides outside the gene matches: 6. CDR3 DNA: TGTGCCAGCAGTGAAGGGCGGGAGGGCCGGTACAATGAGCAGTTCTTC. The encoded protein is CASSEGREGRYNEQFF.

Notes on this clonotype: One end of the junction fails to match germline, which may point to a read error. The chain employs TRBV20-1 and TRBJ1-5; D is ambiguous. This CDR3 comprises 13 residues. Germline CDR1 DFQATT, CDR2 SNEGSKA (reference sequence). The CDR3 nucleotides are TGCAGTGCTACGCACCCCGGAGGTCAGCACCAGCATTTT. Its protein product is CSATHPGGQHQHF.

This clonotype was detected a few times. V and J are TRBV28 and TRBJ2-3; 9 bases match TRBD2. CDR1 is MDHEN and CDR2 is SYDVKM in the germline V gene. The CDR3 runs to 16 residues. Germline trimming cut 5 bases from V and 6 bases from J; bases unmatched to any gene: 12. This chain's CDR3 is CASSTPGLAGEDTQYF. DNA of the CDR3: TGTGCCAGCAGTACACCGGGACTAGCAGGGGAGGATACGCAGTATTTT. The variable domain in full, completed from reference TRBV28 and TRBJ2-3, reads DVKVTQSSRYLVKRTGEKVFLECVQDMDHENMFWYRQDPGLGLRLIYFSYDVKMKEKGDIPEGYSVSREKKERFSLILESASTNQTSMYLCASSTPGLAGEDTQYFGPGTRLTVL.

This chain joins TRBV4-2 and TRBJ1-1, with 7 nucleotides matching TRBD1. Germline V gives CDR1 LGHNA, CDR2 YNFKEQ. The trim removed 3 bases at V and 0 bases at J, leaving 7 bases unmatched. This CDR3 is built from 16 residues. CDR3 sequence: CASSHTRGQMNTEAFF. Written as DNA, the CDR3 is TGTGCCAGCAGCCATACAAGGGGGCAGATGAACACTGAAGCTTTCTTT.

The chain recombines TRBV15 with TRBJ2-3; possibly TRBD1 for D (6 bases). This CDR3 has 15 residues. V dropped 0 bases and J dropped 5 bases, with 12 bases sitting between them. CDR1 and CDR2 (germline): LNHNV, YYDKDF (reference sequence). The CDR3 protein is CATSREGALLDTQYF. The DNA of the CDR3 is TGTGCCACCAGCAGAGAGGGGGCGCTTTTAGATACGCAGTATTTT.

This clonotype was seen a handful of times. The chain carries TRBV3-1 and TRBJ2-7, with TRBD2 as a possible D gene (6 bases). The CDR3 spans 16 residues. Germline lookup yields CDR1 LGHDT and CDR2 YNNKEL (reference sequence). V was trimmed by 5 bases and J by 7 bases, leaving 24 bases between them. The CDR3 loop is CASSTRTGGPTYEQYF. The CDR3 DNA reads as TGTGCCAGCAGCACCCGGACCGGAGGGCCCACTTATGAGCAGTACTTC.

This clonotype was seen a few times. V gene TRBV25-1 combines with J gene TRBJ2-5; D may be TRBD1 (5 bases). V was trimmed by 0 bases and J by 6 bases, leaving 11 bases between them. The CDR3 spans 14 residues. The germline V gene encodes CDR1 MGHDK and CDR2 SYGVNS. CDR3 amino acids: CASSEYPGIKTQYF. The CDR3 nucleotides are TGTGCCAGCAGTGAATACCCAGGGATAAAGACCCAGTACTTC.

Only one count was recorded for this clonotype. The V call is TRBV28, the J call TRBJ2-3; TRBD2 aligns across 8 bases. V lost 6 bases and J lost 1; bases outside the gene matches: 9. This CDR3 has 16 residues. Germline-derived CDR1 and CDR2 are MDHEN and SYDVKM. The CDR3 DNA sequence: TGTGCCAGCAGGCGGGGGTTGACTAGCGGCACAGATACGCAGTATTTT. This sequence encodes CASRRGLTSGTDTQYF.

This clonotype was observed at least ten times. V gene TRBV6-2 or TRBV6-3 combines with J gene TRBJ2-3; TRBD1 is a possible D gene (6 bases). This CDR3 is built from 12 residues. Trimming stripped 6 bases from V and 7 bases from J, with 11 bases between. From germline, CDR1 is MNHEY and CDR2 SVGEGT. CDR3 DNA: TGTGCCAGCAGCCAACAGGGTAATACGCAGTATTTT. As protein: CASSQQGNTQYF.

This clonotype occurred a few times. The rearrangement links TRBV28 to TRBJ2-6; a possible D gene is TRBD2 (6 bases). With 6 bases removed from V and 4 bases from J, the gap between germline ends came to 13 bases. The CDR3 runs to 15 residues. CDR1 and CDR2 (germline): MDHEN, SYDVKM. The CDR3 DNA is TGTGCCAGCAGGCGGGGACCTAGCGGGGCCAACGTCCTGACTTTC. This sequence encodes CASRRGPSGANVLTF.